These 24 T cell receptor beta chains share one sample of origin, sequenced in a study of brain T cells in children with intractable seizures. Time point noted: blood from clinic visit 5 months post-surgery; TSC patient then seizure free. The repertoire was sequenced with immunoSEQ multiplex PCR; TCRdb's copy has only in-frame clones and lacks some. Altogether around 340,000 clones are present, about 93% being singletons, with the ten largest covering about 6%. The starting material was peripheral blood, obtained 4 to 5 months after surgery. Every receptor here comes from a boy younger than two with tuberous sclerosis and intractable seizures.

The CDR3 region is CASSLGSGSNYGYTF. The CDR3 nucleotides read TGTGCCAGCAGCTTAGGGTCAGGGAGTAACTATGGCTACACCTTC. The V call is TRBV13, the J call TRBJ1-2, with a weak D call TRBD1 (5 bases). CDR3 length: 15 residues. The V end lost 0 bases, the J end lost 1 base, and 9 bases lay between the germline ends. Germline CDR1 reads PRHDT; CDR2 reads FYEKMQ (reference sequence). Filled out from reference TRBV13 and TRBJ1-2, the complete variable domain reads AAGVIQSPRHLIKEKRETATLKCYPIPRHDTVYWYQQGPGQDPQFLISFYEKMQSDKGSIPDRFSAQQFSDYHSELNMSSLELGDSALYFCASSLGSGSNYGYTFGSGTRLTVV.

The rearrangement links TRBV4-2 to TRBJ1-2; D is possibly TRBD1 (5 bases). The V gene lost 0 bases and the J gene lost 8 bases, with 16 bases spanning the gap. In germline, CDR1 is LGHNA, CDR2 YNFKEQ. The CDR3 has 15 residues. CDR3 nucleotide sequence: TGTGCCAGCAGCCAAGAGGGGGTATTGTGGGAAGGCTACACCTTC. This translates into CASSQEGVLWEGYTF.

This clone was seen a single time. The V and J genes are TRBV7-8 and TRBJ2-7; perhaps D is TRBD1 or TRBD2 (6 bases each). CDR3 length equals 16 residues. CDR1 is SGHVS and CDR2 is FQNEAQ in the germline V gene. Trimming removed 1 base from V and 1 base from J, with 14 bases in between. Written as DNA, the CDR3 is TGTGCCAGCAGCTTAGGTTTGTGGAGGGGGTCCTACGAGCAGTACTTC. Its translation is CASSLGLWRGSYEQYF.

The V call is TRBV5-1, the J call TRBJ2-1; TRBD2 aligns across 10 bases. Germline trimming cut 3 bases from V and 7 bases from J; bases unmatched to any gene: 16. The CDR3 totals 18 residues. Germline loops: CDR1 SGHRS, CDR2 YFSETQ. CDR3 sequence reads: CASSSRGQREGAANEQFF. The CDR3 DNA reads TGCGCCAGCAGCTCCCGGGGACAGCGGGAGGGCGCGGCGAATGAGCAGTTCTTC.

The chain couples TRBV7-9 to TRBJ1-1, with D possibly matching TRBD1 (6 bases). This CDR3 comprises 14 residues. Per germline, CDR1 SEHNR and CDR2 FQNEAQ (reference sequence). Deletions cut 4 bases from V and 3 bases from J, with 12 bases between. CDR3 protein: CASSYLDSYTEAFF. Here the CDR3 DNA reads TGTGCCAGCAGCTACCTGGACAGTTACACTGAAGCTTTCTTT.

This chain joins TRBV4-1 and TRBJ2-1; tentative D call: TRBD2 (5 bases). CDR3 size: 13 residues. V lost 4 bases and J 7 bases, leaving 11 bases between the germline ends. Germline-derived CDR1 and CDR2 are MGHRA and YSYEKL. DNA of the CDR3: TGCGCCAGCAGCCCTCCCGGAGGTAATGAGCAGTTCTTC. Protein sequence: CASSPPGGNEQFF.

The V call is TRBV19, the J call TRBJ1-5, with D unclear. The CDR3 contains 14 residues. Germline values: CDR1 LNHDA, CDR2 SQIVND (reference sequence). Trimming removed 5 bases at V and 3 bases at J, with 11 bases between. The CDR3 reads CASSPRRNNQPQHF. DNA for the CDR3: TGTGCCAGTAGTCCTCGACGGAACAATCAGCCCCAGCATTTT.

In this sample, this clone turned up once. V and J are TRBV19 and TRBJ2-7, with D possibly matching TRBD2 (6 bases). The CDR3 runs 13 residues. Germline V gives CDR1 LNHDA, CDR2 SQIVND (reference sequence). V was shortened by 5 bases and J by 6 bases, with 14 bases between the two germline ends. CDR3 sequence: CASSSQGLGEQYF. The CDR3 DNA follows: TGTGCCAGTAGTTCCCAGGGACTGGGCGAGCAGTACTTC. Based on the CDR3 plus reference TRBV19 and TRBJ2-7, the full variable domain is DGGITQSPKYLFRKEGQNVTLSCEQNLNHDAMYWYRQDPGQGLRLIYYSQIVNDFQKGDIAEGYSVSREKKESFPLTVTSAQKNPTAFYLCASSSQGLGEQYFGPGTRLTVT.

This sequence joins TRBV15 and TRBJ2-6; D perhaps matches TRBD2 (5 bases). Germline assignment: CDR1 LNHNV and CDR2 YYDKDF (reference sequence). The V end lost 7 bases, the J end lost 6 bases, and 16 bases lay between the germline ends. The CDR3 spans 15 residues. The CDR3: CATTQRNLAANVLTF. The DNA of the CDR3 is TGTGCCACCACCCAAAGGAATCTAGCGGCCAACGTCCTGACTTTC.

The chain carries TRBV20-1 and TRBJ2-3; the D is unclear. Germline CDR1 is DFQATT and CDR2 is SNEGSKA (reference sequence). The V end was cut by 3 bases, the J end by 6 bases, with 10 bases between. The CDR3 runs to 12 residues. The chain's CDR3 is CSASSRSDTQYF. The CDR3 DNA reads TGCAGTGCTAGTAGTCGGTCGGATACGCAGTATTTT.

CDR3 coding DNA: TGCGCCAGCAGCCAATTGGGCTTGTGGGGCAATGAGCAGTTCTTC. This encodes CASSQLGLWGNEQFF. This chain links TRBV4-1 with TRBJ2-1; no clear D gene. CDR3 size: 15 residues. Trimming removed 2 bases from V and 6 bases from J, with 14 bases in between. CDR1 and CDR2 (germline): MGHRA, YSYEKL.

This sequence joins TRBV6-5 and TRBJ2-7; 9 bases map to TRBD1. Losses at the gene ends were 4 bases for V and 6 bases for J; bases not matched to a gene: 7. CDR3 length: 14 residues. CDR1 is MNHEY and CDR2 is SVGAGI in the germline V gene. DNA of the CDR3: TGTGCCAGCAGTTTCTCCGGGACAGGGACCGAGCAGTACTTC. Its protein product is CASSFSGTGTEQYF.

This chain uses TRBV13 with TRBJ2-7; TRBD2 matches at 10 bases. V shed 4 bases, J shed 1 base, and the junction held 4 bases outside the gene matches. From germline, CDR1 is PRHDT and CDR2 FYEKMQ (reference sequence). This CDR3 contains 15 residues. CDR3 nucleotide sequence: TGTGCCAGCAGCTCAGGACTAGCGGATTCCTACGAGCAGTACTTC. It specifies CASSSGLADSYEQYF.

The chain joins TRBV19 to TRBJ1-2; D not resolved. The CDR3 runs to 16 residues. Germline V gene sequence: CDR1 LNHDA, CDR2 SQIVND (reference sequence). V shed 8 bases and J shed 0 bases, with 19 bases lying between them. The CDR3 sequence is CASRVPAGKANYGYTF. For the CDR3, the DNA is TGTGCCAGTCGGGTCCCAGCGGGCAAAGCTAACTATGGCTACACCTTC.

V and J are TRBV30 and TRBJ1-4; D is undetermined. Germline V gives CDR1 GTSNPN, CDR2 SVGIG (reference sequence). There are 17 residues in the CDR3. V lost 2 bases and J lost 1, with 17 bases in between. The CDR3 nucleotides are TGTGCCTGGAGTCCGACCCAAAGACTCTTAACTAATGAAAAACTGTTTTTT. Its translation: CAWSPTQRLLTNEKLFF.

This sequence joins TRBV18 and TRBJ2-3; 7 bases are shared with TRBD2. From germline, CDR1 is KGHSH and CDR2 LQKENI. V was pared by 5 bases and J by 4 bases, with 6 bases of the junction left unmatched. This CDR3 has 14 residues. The CDR3 region is CASSSGLGPDTQYF. CDR3 nucleotide sequence: TGTGCCAGCTCATCCGGACTAGGTCCAGATACGCAGTATTTT.

A remark on this clone: One end of the junction is discordant with germline, which a read error may explain. V and J are TRBV20-1 and TRBJ1-4; no clear D gene. The germline V gene encodes CDR1 DFQATT and CDR2 SNEGSKA (reference sequence). CDR3 length: 11 residues. In nucleotides, the CDR3 is TGCAGTGCCAGAGGGCTTGGGGAACTGTTTTTT. It specifies CSARGLGELFF.

V and J are TRBV27 and TRBJ1-1, with TRBD1 matching over 7 bases. Per the germline V gene, CDR1 is MNHEY and CDR2 is SMNVEV (reference sequence). J was trimmed by 3 bases and V by 6 bases; bases with no gene match: 7. The CDR3 is made up of 14 amino acids. Here the CDR3 DNA reads TGTGCCAGCAGATTGACAGGGAGGGACACTGAAGCTTTCTTT. As protein: CASRLTGRDTEAFF.

The genes are TRBV14 and TRBJ1-6; D remains unclear. The V gene lost 1 base and the J gene lost 14 bases, with 18 bases spanning the gap. This CDR3 has 15 amino acids. Germline-derived CDR1 and CDR2 are SGHDN and FVKESK. CDR3 coding DNA: TGTGCCAGCAGCCAAGGTGTGTCTACAGCCGCAGCCCTCCACTTT. Its translation: CASSQGVSTAAALHF.

The gene calls are TRBV25-1 and TRBJ1-4, with 7 bases aligning to TRBD1. After removal of 8 bases from V and 4 bases from J, the junction contained 7 bases not matched to a gene. The CDR3 is 14 residues long. In germline, CDR1 is MGHDK, CDR2 SYGVNS. Here the CDR3 DNA reads TGTGCCAGCTCTGACAGGGACCATAATGAAAAACTGTTTTTT. This gives the protein CASSDRDHNEKLFF.

The CDR3 loop is CASSLAPLGGGRDTQYF. The CDR3 region has the DNA TGTGCCAGCAGCTTAGCCCCTCTTGGCGGGGGTAGAGATACGCAGTATTTT. The rearrangement links TRBV11-2 to TRBJ2-3, with 7 bases identical to TRBD2. The germline CDR1 and CDR2 sequences are SGHAT and FQNNGV. The CDR3 totals 17 residues. V gave up 1 base and J gave up 5 bases; unmatched junction bases: 12.

The V and J genes are TRBV30 and TRBJ1-2, with a possible D match to TRBD1 (6 bases). CDR1 and CDR2 (germline): GTSNPN, SVGIG (reference sequence). V lost 2 bases, J lost 0 bases, and 16 bases lay in between. This CDR3 spans 16 amino acids. CDR3 in amino acids: CAWSLDWTAANYGYTF. CDR3 in DNA: TGTGCCTGGAGTTTGGATTGGACAGCAGCTAACTATGGCTACACCTTC.

This chain links TRBV5-4 with TRBJ1-2; 12 bases are shared with TRBD1. The CDR3 covers 16 residues. The V gene end was trimmed by 0 bases and the J gene end by 4 bases; junction bases not matched to a gene: 4. The germline V gene encodes CDR1 SGHNT and CDR2 YYREEE (reference sequence). CDR3 nucleotides: TGTGCCAGCAGCTTGGTGGGACAGGGGGCGATCTATGGCTACACCTTC. This encodes CASSLVGQGAIYGYTF.

The J gene is TRBJ1-4, the V gene TRBV7-9; 7 bases line up with TRBD1. CDR1 and CDR2 (germline): SEHNR, FQNEAQ (reference sequence). Losses at the gene ends were 3 bases for V and 1 base for J; bases not matched to a gene: 2. The CDR3 extends over 15 amino acids. Here the CDR3 DNA reads TGTGCCAGCAGCTTCCAGGGGGGAACTAATGAAAAACTGTTTTTT. It translates to CASSFQGGTNEKLFF. The full variable domain, with the rest looked up from reference TRBV7-9 and TRBJ1-4, is DTGVSQNPRHKITKRGQNVTFRCDPISEHNRLYWYRQTLGQGPEFLTYFQNEAQLEKSRLLSDRFSAERPKGSFSTLEIQRTEQGDSAMYLCASSFQGGTNEKLFFGSGTQLSVL.